This T cell receptor (beta chain) was recorded in a study of OX40 agonist ivuxolimab in advanced cancers. Study as a whole: Three patients, one with hepatocellular carcinoma and two with cutaneous melanoma, responded partially.

The protocol was immunoSEQ multiplex PCR, while the TCRdb copy is restricted to in-frame clones and leaves out a portion. The sample has roughly 30,000 clones; roughly 80% are singletons. The V end was cut by 6 bases, the J end by 0 bases, with 12 bases between. The CDR3 has 16 amino acids. Germline-derived CDR1 and CDR2 are LNHDA and SQIVND (reference sequence). The study sampled blood at baseline, cycle 4 day 1, and cycle 7 day 1. Sequencing was performed on CD4+ or CD8+ T cells sorted from blood, taken in a trial of the OX40 agonist ivuxolimab. The V and J genes are TRBV19 and TRBJ2-6; tentative D call: TRBD1 (5 bases). This clonotype was sampled from an adult with an advanced solid tumor such as melanoma, head and neck, liver or kidney cancer. CDR3 bases: TGTGCCAGTAGCCCCACAGGTAGCTCTGGGGCCAACGTCCTGACTTTC. Translated, it gives CASSPTGSSGANVLTF.